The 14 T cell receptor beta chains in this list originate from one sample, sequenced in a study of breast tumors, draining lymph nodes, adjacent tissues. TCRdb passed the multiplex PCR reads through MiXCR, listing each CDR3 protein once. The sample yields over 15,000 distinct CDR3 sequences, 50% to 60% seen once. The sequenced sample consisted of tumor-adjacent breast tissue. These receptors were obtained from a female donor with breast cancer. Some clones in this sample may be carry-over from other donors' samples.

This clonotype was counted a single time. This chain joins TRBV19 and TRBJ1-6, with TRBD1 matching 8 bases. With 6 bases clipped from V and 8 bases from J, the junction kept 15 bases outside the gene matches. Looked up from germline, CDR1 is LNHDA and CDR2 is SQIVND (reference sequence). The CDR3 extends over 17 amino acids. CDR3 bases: TGTGCCAGTAGCGGAACCTTGACAGGGGATCCTGATTCACCCCTCCACTTT. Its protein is CASSGTLTGDPDSPLHF.

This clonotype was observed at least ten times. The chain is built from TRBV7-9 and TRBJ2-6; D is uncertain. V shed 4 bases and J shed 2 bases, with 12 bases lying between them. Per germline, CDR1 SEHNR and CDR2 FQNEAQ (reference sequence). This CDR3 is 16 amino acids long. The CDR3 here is CASSSQVLTGANVLTF. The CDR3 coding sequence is TGTGCCAGCAGCTCTCAGGTGTTAACTGGGGCCAACGTCCTGACTTTC.

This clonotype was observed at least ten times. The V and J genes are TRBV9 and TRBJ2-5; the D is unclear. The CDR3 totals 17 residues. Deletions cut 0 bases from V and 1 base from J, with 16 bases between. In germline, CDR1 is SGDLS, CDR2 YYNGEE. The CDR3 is CASSVATSYPFQETQYF. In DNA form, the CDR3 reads TGTGCCAGCAGCGTAGCTACATCCTACCCCTTCCAAGAGACCCAGTACTTC.

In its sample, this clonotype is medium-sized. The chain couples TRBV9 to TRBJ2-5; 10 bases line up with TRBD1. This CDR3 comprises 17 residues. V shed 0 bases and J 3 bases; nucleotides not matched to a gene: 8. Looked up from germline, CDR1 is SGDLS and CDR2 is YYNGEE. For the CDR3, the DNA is TGTGCCAGCAGCGTAGGACAGGGGGCGCAATGGGAAGAGACCCAGTACTTC. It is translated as CASSVGQGAQWEETQYF.

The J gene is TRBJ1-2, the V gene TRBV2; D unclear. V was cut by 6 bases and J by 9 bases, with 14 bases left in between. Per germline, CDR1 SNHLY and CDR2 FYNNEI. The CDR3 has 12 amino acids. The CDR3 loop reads CASRIFSGSYTF. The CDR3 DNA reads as TGTGCCAGCAGGATTTTCTCCGGTAGCTACACCTTC. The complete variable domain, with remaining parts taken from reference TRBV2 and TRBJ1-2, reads EPEVTQTPSHQVTQMGQEVILRCVPISNHLYFYWYRQILGQKVEFLVSFYNNEISEKSEIFDDQFSVERPDGSNFTLKIRSTKLEDSAMYFCASRIFSGSYTFGSGTRLTVV.

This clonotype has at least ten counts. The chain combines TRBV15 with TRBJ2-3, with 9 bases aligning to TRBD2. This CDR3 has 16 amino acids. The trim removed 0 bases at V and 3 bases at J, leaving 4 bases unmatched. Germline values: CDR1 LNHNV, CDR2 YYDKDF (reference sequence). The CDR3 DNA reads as TGTGCCACCAGCAGAGATGGGGCGGGAGGGACAGATACGCAGTATTTT. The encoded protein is CATSRDGAGGTDTQYF.

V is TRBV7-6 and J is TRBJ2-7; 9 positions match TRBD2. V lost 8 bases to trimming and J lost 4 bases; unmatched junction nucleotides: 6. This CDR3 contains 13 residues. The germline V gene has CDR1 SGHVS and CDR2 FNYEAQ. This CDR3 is CASGSSGRYEQYF. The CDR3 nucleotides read TGTGCCAGCGGCAGTAGCGGGAGATACGAGCAGTACTTC.

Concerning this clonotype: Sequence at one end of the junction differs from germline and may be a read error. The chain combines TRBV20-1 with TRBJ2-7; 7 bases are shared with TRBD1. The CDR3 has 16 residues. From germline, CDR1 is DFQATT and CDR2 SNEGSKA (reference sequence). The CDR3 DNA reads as TGCAGTGCTAGAGATCCCGGAACAGGGGCAACCTACGAACAGTACTTC. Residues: CSARDPGTGATYEQYF.

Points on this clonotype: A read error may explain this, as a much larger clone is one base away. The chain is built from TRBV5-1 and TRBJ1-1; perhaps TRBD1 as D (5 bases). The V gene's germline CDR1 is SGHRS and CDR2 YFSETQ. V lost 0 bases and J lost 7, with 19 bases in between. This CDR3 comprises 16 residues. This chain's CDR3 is CASSLVGVGVEGEAFF. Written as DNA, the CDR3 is TGCGCCAGCAGCTTGGTCGGGGTAGGGGTCGAGGGTGAAGCTTTCTTT.

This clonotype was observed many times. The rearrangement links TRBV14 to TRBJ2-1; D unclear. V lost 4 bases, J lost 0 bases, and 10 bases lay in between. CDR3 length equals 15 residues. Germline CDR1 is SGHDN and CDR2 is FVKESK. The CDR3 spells CASSPRGSSYNEQFF. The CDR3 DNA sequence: TGTGCCAGCAGCCCACGAGGTAGCTCCTACAATGAGCAGTTCTTC.

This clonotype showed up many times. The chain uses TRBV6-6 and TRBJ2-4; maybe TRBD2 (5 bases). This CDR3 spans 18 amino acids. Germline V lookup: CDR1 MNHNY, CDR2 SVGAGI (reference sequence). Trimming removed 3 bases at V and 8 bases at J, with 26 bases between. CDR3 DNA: TGTGCCAGCAGTTATGTTAGGCCCGGGATCAACGATGGGGACATTCAGTACTTC. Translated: CASSYVRPGINDGDIQYF.

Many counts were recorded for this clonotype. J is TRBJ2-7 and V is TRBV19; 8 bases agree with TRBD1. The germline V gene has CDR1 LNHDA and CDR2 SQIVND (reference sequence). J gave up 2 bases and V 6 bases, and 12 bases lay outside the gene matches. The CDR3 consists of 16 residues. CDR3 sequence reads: CASSRPGQGKPYEQYF. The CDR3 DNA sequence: TGTGCCAGTAGCCGTCCCGGACAGGGAAAACCCTACGAGCAGTACTTC.

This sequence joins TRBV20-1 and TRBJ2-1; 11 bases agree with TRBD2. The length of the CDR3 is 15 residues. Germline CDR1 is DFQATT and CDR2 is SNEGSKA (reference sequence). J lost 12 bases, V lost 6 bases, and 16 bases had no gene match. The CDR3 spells CSASPTSGKYDAQFF. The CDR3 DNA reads TGCAGTGCCTCCCCGACTAGCGGGAAATACGATGCGCAGTTCTTC.

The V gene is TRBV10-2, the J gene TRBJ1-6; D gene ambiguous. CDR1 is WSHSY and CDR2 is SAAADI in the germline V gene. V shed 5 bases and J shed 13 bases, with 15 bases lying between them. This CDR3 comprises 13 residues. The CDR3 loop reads CASSPEGPVPLHF. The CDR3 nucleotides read TGCGCCAGCAGTCCTGAGGGCCCTGTTCCCCTCCACTTT.